This T cell receptor (beta chain) was captured in a study of blood T cell repertoires in COVID-19. The CDR3 is made up of 14 amino acids. Germline V gives CDR1 MNHEY, CDR2 SMNVEV (reference sequence). Trimming took off 3 bases at V and 0 bases at J, with 8 bases between the two ends. Produced via immunoSEQ multiplex PCR; TCRdb's table is partial and in-frame only. The repertoire holds about 78,000 clones, 75% to 95% seen once, with 0.75% to 0.8% in the top ten. The receptor was isolated from a woman aged 80 or over with acute or convalescent COVID-19. Specimen: peripheral blood. V usage is TRBV27 and J usage is TRBJ2-5, with D perhaps TRBD2 (6 bases). CDR3: CASSFAGNQETQYF. The CDR3 region has the DNA TGTGCCAGCAGTTTTGCGGGAAACCAAGAGACCCAGTACTTC.